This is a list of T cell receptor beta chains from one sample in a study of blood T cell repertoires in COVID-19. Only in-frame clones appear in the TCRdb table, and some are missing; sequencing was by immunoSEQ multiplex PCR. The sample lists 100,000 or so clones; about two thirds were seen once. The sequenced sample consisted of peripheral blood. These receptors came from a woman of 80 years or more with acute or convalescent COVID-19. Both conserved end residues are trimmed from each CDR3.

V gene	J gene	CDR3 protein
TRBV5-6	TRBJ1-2	ASSGDDRVSGNGYT
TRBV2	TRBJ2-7	ASRPSGIIYEQY
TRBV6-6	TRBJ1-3	ASQDSSGNTIY
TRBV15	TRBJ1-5	AISRDRGLYSNQPQH
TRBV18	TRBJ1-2	ASSPRQGSNYGYT
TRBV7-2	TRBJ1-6	ASSKTTSNSPLH
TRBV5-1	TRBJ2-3	ASSLVSTRTDTQY
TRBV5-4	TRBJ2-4	ASSPGTDRNIQY
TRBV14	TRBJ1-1	ASSLDREGTEAF
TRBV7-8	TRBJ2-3	ASSPRPGLGTDTQY
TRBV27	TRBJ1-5	ASSLTGNQPQH
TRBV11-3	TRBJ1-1	ASSPEQGTNTEAF
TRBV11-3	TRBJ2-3	ASSAGGRVTDTQY
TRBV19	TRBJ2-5	ASSQSRETQY
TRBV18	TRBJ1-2	ASSPQRGDGYT
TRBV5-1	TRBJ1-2	ASSPSGEQGYT
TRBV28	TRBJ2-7	ASRGTGRVYEQY
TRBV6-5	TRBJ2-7	ASRVQDRYYEQY
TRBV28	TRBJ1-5	ASSLVRGQPQH
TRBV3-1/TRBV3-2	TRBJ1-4	ASSFLETGSRKLF
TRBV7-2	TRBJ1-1	ASSLAIERNTEAF
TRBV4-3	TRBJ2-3	ASSLLGDIYADTQY
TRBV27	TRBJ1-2	ASRIFGGGYT
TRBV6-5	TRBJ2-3	ASTPTGLESDTQY
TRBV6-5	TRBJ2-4	ASSPGQGSYIQY
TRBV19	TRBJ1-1	ASSFRAGIEAF
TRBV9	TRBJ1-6	ATSAGSYNSPLH
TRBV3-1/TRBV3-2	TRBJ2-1	ASSQTTNEQF
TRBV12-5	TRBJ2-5	ASGLAPRSGQETQY
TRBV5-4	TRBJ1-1	ASSALDRVAPEAF
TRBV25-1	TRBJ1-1	ASSPSVGQENTEAF
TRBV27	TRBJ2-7	ASTTIGRGVAGYYEQY
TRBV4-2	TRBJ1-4	ASSRVGQGAGNEKLF
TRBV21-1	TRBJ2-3	ASSKFAGARTDTQY
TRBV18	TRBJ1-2	ASSPPGRNYGYT
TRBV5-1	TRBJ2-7	ASSPGGAPSVYEQY
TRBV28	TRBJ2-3	ASRAGADTQY
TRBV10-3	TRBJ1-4	AISESQTGGDEKLF
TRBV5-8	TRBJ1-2	ASSLADRENYGYT
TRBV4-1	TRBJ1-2	ASSQASDRSYGYT
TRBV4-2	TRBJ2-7	ASSFDRVSREQY
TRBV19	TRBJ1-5	ASSIAPDRGPIRPQH
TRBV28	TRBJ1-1	ASSLPNTEAF